This T cell receptor (beta chain) is from a study of OX40 agonist ivuxolimab in advanced cancers. This table comes from immunoSEQ multiplex PCR, and its TCRdb copy is limited to in-frame clones, with some not included. Of roughly 70,000 clones in the sample, around nine tenths are singletons; the top ten hold approximately 6%. This CDR3 region has 14 residues. From germline, CDR1 is MNHEY and CDR2 SMNVEV (reference sequence). The germline V and J ends were trimmed by 2 bases and 2 bases, with 4 bases remaining between them. The source of this sequence is an adult with an advanced solid tumor such as melanoma, head and neck, liver or kidney cancer. The sequencing used CD4+ or CD8+ T cells sorted from blood, collected in a trial of the OX40 agonist ivuxolimab. The chain carries TRBV27 and TRBJ2-6; D remains ambiguous. The CDR3, as DNA: TGTGCCAGCAGTTTAGGGGCTGGGGCCAACGTCCTGACTTTC. Residues: CASSLGAGANVLTF.